The 2 T cell receptor beta chains in this list originate from one sample, sequenced in a study of blood T cell repertoires in COVID-19. Profiled with immunoSEQ multiplex PCR; TCRdb holds only in-frame clones, not every one. The sample has about 250,000 clones; about nine tenths are singletons. Sequencing was done on a sample of PBMCs or T cells enriched from blood (not recorded which). These receptors were collected from a woman between 50 and 59 years old who had recovered from COVID-19.

The rearrangement uses TRBV15 and TRBJ1-3; TRBD1 aligns across 7 bases. Germline V gene lookup returns CDR1 LNHNV and CDR2 YYDKDF (reference sequence). Trimming cost V 2 bases and J 3 bases; bases outside gene matches: 7. This CDR3 spans 16 amino acids. For the CDR3, the DNA is TGTGCCACCAGCAGAAAAACAGGGGATTTTGGAAACACCATATATTTT. This sequence encodes CATSRKTGDFGNTIYF.

V gene TRBV9 combines with J gene TRBJ2-6; perhaps TRBD2 as D (6 bases). This CDR3 comprises 18 residues. V lost 4 bases and J lost 0, with 17 bases in between. Germline V lookup: CDR1 SGDLS, CDR2 YYNGEE. As DNA, the CDR3 is TGTGCCAGCAGCCCAGTGTCATACGGGAGCTCTGGGGCCAACGTCCTGACTTTC. Translation gives CASSPVSYGSSGANVLTF.